These T cell receptor beta chains were read from a single sample in a study of T cell responses to AZD1222 COVID-19 vaccine. Profiled with immunoSEQ multiplex PCR; TCRdb holds only in-frame clones, not every one. The sample holds about 140,000 clones, roughly nine tenths seen once. The source was peripheral blood, collected 28 days after the second AZD1222 dose. These receptors came from an adult who received the AZD1222 COVID-19 vaccine. The CDR3 runs from the conserved cysteine through the conserved F or W. Fields, in order: V gene, clone size, D gene, J gene, CDR3 protein, CDR3 DNA. A D gene is named only where the DNA matches it firmly. Part of the rows lack a size; the others show once, few, many or a class for expanded clones.

v_gene: TRBV5-6; abundance: few; d_gene: .; j_gene: TRBJ1-5; CDR3aa: CASSLGGVVRPQHF; CDR3nt: TGTGCCAGCAGCTTGGGCGGTGTCGTTAGGCCCCAGCATTTT
v_gene: TRBV9; abundance: few; d_gene: .; j_gene: TRBJ2-1; CDR3aa: CASSVGIPNEQFF; CDR3nt: TGTGCCAGCAGCGTAGGTATCCCCAATGAGCAGTTCTTC
v_gene: TRBV7-8; abundance: .; d_gene: .; j_gene: TRBJ1-4; CDR3aa: CASSLYPPATNEKLFF; CDR3nt: TGTGCCAGCAGCTTATACCCCCCCGCAACTAATGAAAAACTGTTTTTT
v_gene: TRBV7-7; abundance: .; d_gene: TRBD1; j_gene: TRBJ2-1; CDR3aa: CASSPRTGKGHEQFF; CDR3nt: TGTGCCAGCAGCCCCAGGACAGGGAAGGGGCATGAGCAGTTCTTC
v_gene: TRBV3-1/TRBV3-2; abundance: .; d_gene: .; j_gene: TRBJ2-2; CDR3aa: CASKGVGDTGELFF; CDR3nt: TGTGCCAGCAAGGGTGTGGGTGACACCGGGGAGCTGTTTTTT
v_gene: TRBV6-2/TRBV6-3; abundance: .; d_gene: .; j_gene: TRBJ1-1; CDR3aa: CASSSPGGRMNTEAFF; CDR3nt: TGTGCCAGCAGTAGCCCGGGGGGGCGAATGAACACTGAAGCTTTCTTT
v_gene: TRBV6-5; abundance: .; d_gene: TRBD1; j_gene: TRBJ1-5; CDR3aa: CASSYSYQGGQPQHF; CDR3nt: TGTGCCAGCAGTTACTCGTACCAGGGGGGTCAGCCCCAGCATTTT
v_gene: TRBV4-3; abundance: .; d_gene: .; j_gene: TRBJ2-3; CDR3aa: CASSQDFPGSGTDTQYF; CDR3nt: TGCGCCAGCAGCCAAGATTTCCCCGGGAGCGGCACAGATACGCAGTATTTT
v_gene: TRBV4-1; abundance: once; d_gene: .; j_gene: TRBJ1-1; CDR3aa: CASSQVKVGNTEAFF; CDR3nt: TGCGCCAGCAGCCAAGTAAAGGTGGGGAACACTGAAGCTTTCTTT
v_gene: TRBV6-2/TRBV6-3; abundance: .; d_gene: .; j_gene: TRBJ2-3; CDR3aa: CASSYSPTRGFYTDTQYF; CDR3nt: TGTGCCAGCAGTTACTCTCCGACCCGGGGTTTCTACACAGATACGCAGTATTTT
v_gene: TRBV7-9; abundance: .; d_gene: .; j_gene: TRBJ1-2; CDR3aa: CASSLSGRGQDQDYGYTF; CDR3nt: TGTGCCAGCAGCTTATCGGGCAGAGGACAAGATCAAGATTATGGCTACACCTTC
v_gene: TRBV5-5; abundance: .; d_gene: .; j_gene: TRBJ1-1; CDR3aa: CASSLRTGNTEAFF; CDR3nt: TGTGCCAGCAGTCTTAGAACGGGGAACACTGAAGCTTTCTTT
v_gene: TRBV4-3; abundance: once; d_gene: .; j_gene: TRBJ1-2; CDR3aa: CASSQQPGGSNYGYTF; CDR3nt: TGCGCCAGCAGCCAACAACCGGGGGGGTCTAACTATGGCTACACCTTC
v_gene: TRBV3-1/TRBV3-2; abundance: .; d_gene: TRBD1; j_gene: TRBJ2-2; CDR3aa: CASSQGRGRPGELFF; CDR3nt: TGTGCCAGCAGCCAGGGCAGGGGGCGTCCCGGGGAGCTGTTTTTT
v_gene: TRBV7-2; abundance: .; d_gene: .; j_gene: TRBJ1-5; CDR3aa: CASSLGMGSEQPQHF; CDR3nt: TGTGCCAGCAGCTTAGGGATGGGGTCGGAACAGCCCCAGCATTTT
v_gene: TRBV3-1/TRBV3-2; abundance: .; d_gene: .; j_gene: TRBJ1-4; CDR3aa: CASSWGPAANEKLFF; CDR3nt: TGTGCCAGCAGTTGGGGGCCAGCGGCTAATGAAAAACTGTTTTTT
v_gene: TRBV4-3; abundance: .; d_gene: TRBD2; j_gene: TRBJ2-1; CDR3aa: CASSLYSGNEQFF; CDR3nt: TGCGCCAGCAGCTTATATAGCGGGAATGAGCAGTTCTTC
v_gene: TRBV5-4; abundance: .; d_gene: TRBD2; j_gene: TRBJ2-3; CDR3aa: CASSPGLAGDTQYF; CDR3nt: TGTGCCAGCAGCCCAGGACTAGCGGGAGATACGCAGTATTTT
v_gene: TRBV4-3; abundance: .; d_gene: .; j_gene: TRBJ1-2; CDR3aa: CASSQESRGGCTF; CDR3nt: TGCGCCAGCAGCCAAGAGTCCCGGGGTGGCTGCACCTTC
v_gene: TRBV7-6; abundance: .; d_gene: .; j_gene: TRBJ2-2; CDR3aa: CASSLGPSPGGELFF; CDR3nt: TGTGCCAGCAGCTTAGGCCCTAGCCCTGGCGGGGAGCTGTTTTTT
v_gene: TRBV28; abundance: few; d_gene: .; j_gene: TRBJ1-1; CDR3aa: CASSSWTEAFF; CDR3nt: TGTGCCAGCAGTTCATGGACTGAAGCTTTCTTT
v_gene: TRBV28; abundance: .; d_gene: TRBD1; j_gene: TRBJ1-5; CDR3aa: CASSLIPGQFNQPQHF; CDR3nt: TGTGCCAGCAGTTTAATCCCGGGACAGTTCAATCAGCCCCAGCATTTT
v_gene: TRBV7-3; abundance: .; d_gene: .; j_gene: TRBJ1-1; CDR3aa: CASSREGNTEAFF; CDR3nt: TGTGCCAGCAGCCGAGAGGGGAACACTGAAGCTTTCTTT
v_gene: TRBV5-1; abundance: .; d_gene: .; j_gene: TRBJ2-7; CDR3aa: CASSRDYEQYF; CDR3nt: TGCGCCAGCAGCCGAGATTACGAGCAGTACTTC
v_gene: TRBV14; abundance: .; d_gene: TRBD1; j_gene: TRBJ1-2; CDR3aa: CASSQDRGGYTF; CDR3nt: TGTGCCAGCAGCCAGGACAGGGGTGGCTACACCTTC
v_gene: TRBV6-5; abundance: .; d_gene: TRBD2; j_gene: TRBJ2-1; CDR3aa: CASSYSRREGYNEQFF; CDR3nt: TGTGCCAGCAGTTACTCGAGGCGGGAGGGATACAATGAGCAGTTCTTC
v_gene: TRBV12-5; abundance: .; d_gene: .; j_gene: TRBJ1-4; CDR3aa: CASGLVPRGGEKLFF; CDR3nt: TGTGCTAGTGGTTTGGTACCTAGGGGGGGTGAAAAACTGTTTTTT
v_gene: TRBV7-9; abundance: .; d_gene: TRBD1; j_gene: TRBJ1-6; CDR3aa: CASSLGDRENSPLHF; CDR3nt: TGTGCCAGCAGCTTAGGAGACAGGGAAAATTCACCCCTCCACTTT
v_gene: TRBV9; abundance: .; d_gene: .; j_gene: TRBJ2-1; CDR3aa: CASSGTPYNEQFF; CDR3nt: TGTGCCAGCAGCGGGACCCCATACAATGAGCAGTTCTTC
v_gene: TRBV6-5; abundance: .; d_gene: TRBD1; j_gene: TRBJ1-4; CDR3aa: CARRQGLEKLFF; CDR3nt: TGTGCCAGGCGACAGGGGCTTGAAAAACTGTTTTTT